Shown below are 7 T cell receptor beta chains from a single sample sequenced in a study of control samples from healthy donors and cancer patients (dated by TCRdb to the early 2020s). Library preparation was by the immunoSEQ multiplex PCR assay. Not all clones reach the TCRdb copy of this immuneACCESS table, which keeps in-frame sequences only. Checked studies attribute under half of the gap to unresolved V genes and leave the rest unexplained. The sample contains 120,000 to 150,000 clones, about 91% of them found a single time. The ten most abundant clones make up 3.2% of the sample. Input material: blood. These receptors came from a man aged 30-40 years in good health.

The V gene is TRBV30, the J gene TRBJ2-3; 9 bases align to TRBD1. CDR3 size: 15 residues. V was clipped by 6 bases and J by 1 base; unmatched bases: 8. Germline assignment: CDR1 GTSNPN and CDR2 SVGIG (reference sequence). CDR3 region: CACGGGDRGTDTQYF. The CDR3 DNA is TGTGCCTGTGGTGGGGGGGACAGGGGCACAGATACGCAGTATTTT.

V gene TRBV19 combines with J gene TRBJ1-5, with a tentative D call TRBD1 (5 bases). V lost 1 base, J lost 4 bases, and 8 bases lay in between. Germline V gives CDR1 LNHDA, CDR2 SQIVND (reference sequence). CDR3 length: 14 amino acids. The CDR3 bases are TGTGCCAGTAGTATAGGGCAGGGAAATCAGCCCCAGCATTTT. Its translation: CASSIGQGNQPQHF.

The gene calls are TRBV7-6 and TRBJ1-2; D remains unclear. Germline CDR1 and CDR2: SGHVS and FNYEAQ. CDR3 length equals 15 residues. V was trimmed by 1 base and J by 4 bases, leaving 13 bases between them. The CDR3 reads CASSLVPIYLYGYTF. CDR3 in DNA: TGTGCCAGCAGCTTAGTACCCATTTATCTCTATGGCTACACCTTC.

The chain has TRBV2 and TRBJ1-2; TRBD1 is a possible D gene (5 bases). The CDR3 extends over 14 amino acids. V was trimmed by 4 bases and J by 5 bases, leaving 14 bases between them. Germline V lookup: CDR1 SNHLY, CDR2 FYNNEI. The CDR3 DNA is TGTGCCAGCAGTGCCGGGACTACCCGGTATGGCTACACCTTC. Translation gives CASSAGTTRYGYTF.

This sequence joins TRBV9 and TRBJ1-1; D call uncertain. Germline loops: CDR1 SGDLS, CDR2 YYNGEE. V dropped 0 bases and J dropped 2 bases, with 11 bases sitting between them. This CDR3 has 15 residues. The CDR3 spells CASSVGAGLNTEAFF. As DNA, the CDR3 is TGTGCCAGCAGCGTAGGGGCCGGACTCAACACTGAAGCTTTCTTT.

The chain has TRBV5-3 and TRBJ1-2, with TRBD1 as a possible D gene (5 bases). TRBV5-3 is recorded as an ORF, its role being uncertain. The V and J ends lost 4 bases and 6 bases respectively, with 16 bases between them. The CDR3 is 14 amino acids. CDR3 residues: CARSLIKGTHGYTF. DNA for the CDR3: TGTGCCAGAAGCCTTATTAAGGGGACCCATGGCTACACCTTC.

V usage is TRBV7-9 and J usage is TRBJ1-1; 9 bases map to TRBD1. Germline-derived CDR1 and CDR2 are SEHNR and FQNEAQ (reference sequence). The CDR3 length is 16 residues. The V segment lost 5 bases and the J segment 6 bases; nucleotides outside the gene matches: 13. This CDR3 reads CASSTTGTGLLAEAFF. As DNA, the CDR3 is TGTGCCAGCAGCACCACCGGGACAGGGCTTTTAGCTGAAGCTTTCTTT. Supplemented by reference TRBV7-9 and TRBJ1-1, the full variable domain reads DTGVSQNPRHKITKRGQNVTFRCDPISEHNRLYWYRQTLGQGPEFLTYFQNEAQLEKSRLLSDRFSAERPKGSFSTLEIQRTEQGDSAMYLCASSTTGTGLLAEAFFGQGTRLTVV.